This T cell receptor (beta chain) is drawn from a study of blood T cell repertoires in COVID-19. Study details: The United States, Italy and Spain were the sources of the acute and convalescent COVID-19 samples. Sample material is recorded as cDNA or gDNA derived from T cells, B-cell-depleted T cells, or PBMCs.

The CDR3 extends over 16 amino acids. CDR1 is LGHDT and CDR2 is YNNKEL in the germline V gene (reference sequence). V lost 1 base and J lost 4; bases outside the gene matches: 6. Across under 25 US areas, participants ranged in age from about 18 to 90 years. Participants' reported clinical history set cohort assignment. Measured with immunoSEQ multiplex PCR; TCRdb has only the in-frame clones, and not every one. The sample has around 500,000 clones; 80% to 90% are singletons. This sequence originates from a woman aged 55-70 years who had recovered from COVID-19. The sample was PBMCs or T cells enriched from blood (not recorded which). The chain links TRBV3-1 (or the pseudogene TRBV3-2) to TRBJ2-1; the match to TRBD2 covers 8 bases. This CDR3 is CASSQAAAGGYNEQFF. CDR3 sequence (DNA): TGTGCCAGCAGCCAAGCCGCGGCGGGGGGTTACAATGAGCAGTTCTTC.